One sample yielded the 16 T cell receptor beta chains listed below, sequenced in a study of cytomegalovirus exposure and HLA in healthy donors. A multiplex PCR was run with 60 Vbeta primers and 13 Jbeta primers. The table came from immunoSEQ multiplex PCR; TCRdb's copy has only in-frame clones and leaves some out. Of some 110,000 clones listed, approximately 80% are singletons. The sample consisted of PBMCs. These receptor sequences come from a woman in her thirties or forties in good health and CMV-seronegative.

V and J are TRBV30 and TRBJ2-1; D remains unclear. There are 12 residues in the CDR3. Trimming took off 6 bases at V and 4 bases at J, with 10 bases between the two ends. In germline, CDR1 is GTSNPN, CDR2 SVGIG (reference sequence). The DNA of the CDR3 is TGTGCCTGCACGGAGAGATACAATGAGCAGTTCTTC. Translation gives CACTERYNEQFF.

The CDR3 loop is CASSLGADAQYF. DNA for the CDR3: TGTGCCAGCAGCTTAGGAGCGGATGCGCAGTATTTT. This sequence joins TRBV7-8 and TRBJ2-3, with D tentatively TRBD2 (5 bases). The germline gives CDR1 SGHVS, CDR2 FQNEAQ. V was clipped by 1 base and J by 10 bases, with 9 bases between them. CDR3 size: 12 residues.

This clone was seen a handful of times. The V gene is TRBV27, the J gene TRBJ2-1, with D possibly being TRBD1 (7 bases). The V gene's germline CDR1 is MNHEY and CDR2 SMNVEV (reference sequence). Trimming stripped 6 bases from V and 6 bases from J, with 18 bases between. The CDR3 is 15 amino acids. The CDR3 coding sequence is TGTGCCAGCAGACGGACAGGTGTGGGGGGCAATGAGCAGTTCTTC. It is translated as CASRRTGVGGNEQFF.

The chain has TRBV7-8 and TRBJ1-5; D is perhaps TRBD1 (5 bases). Germline V gives CDR1 SGHVS, CDR2 FQNEAQ. V was cut by 5 bases and J by 6 bases, with 14 bases left in between. This CDR3 comprises 14 residues. CDR3 in DNA: TGTGCCAGCAGCCCTCCAGGACACCTTCAGCCCCAGCATTTT. Translating it yields CASSPPGHLQPQHF.

The genes are TRBV9 and TRBJ1-5; D ambiguous. CDR3 length: 14 amino acids. V was trimmed by 0 bases and J by 4 bases, leaving 8 bases between them. Germline V lookup: CDR1 SGDLS, CDR2 YYNGEE. The CDR3: CASSVGGLNQPQHF. The CDR3 coding sequence is TGTGCCAGCAGCGTAGGAGGACTAAATCAGCCCCAGCATTTT. Looking up the rest from reference TRBV9 and TRBJ1-5 gives the full variable domain: DSGVTQTPKHLITATGQRVTLRCSPRSGDLSVYWYQQSLDQGLQFLIQYYNGEERAKGNILERFSAQQFPDLHSELNLSSLELGDSALYFCASSVGGLNQPQHFGDGTRLSIL.

CDR3 sequence reads: CASRWDSEGYQPQHF. The CDR3 DNA is TGTGCCAGCAGGTGGGACAGCGAGGGCTATCAGCCCCAGCATTTT. The chain carries TRBV28 and TRBJ1-5; 7 bases are a match to TRBD1. The CDR3 sequence is 15 residues long. V lost 6 bases, J lost 5 bases, and 10 bases stayed unmatched. CDR1 and CDR2 from the germline V gene are MDHEN and SYDVKM.

Worth noting for this clone: The sample carries other DNA sequences with the same CDR3. This chain links TRBV5-1 with TRBJ1-1; D unresolved. Germline V CDR1 and CDR2: SGHRS, YFSETQ. V lost 2 bases and J 11 bases, leaving 19 bases between the germline ends. CDR3 size: 14 residues. The CDR3: CASSLPGLREEAFF. DNA for the CDR3: TGCGCCAGCAGCTTACCGGGTCTTCGGGAGGAGGCTTTCTTT.

The chain joins TRBV19 to TRBJ1-4; possible D gene TRBD1, 6 bases. The V gene's germline CDR1 is LNHDA and CDR2 SQIVND (reference sequence). This CDR3 has 14 amino acids. The V end was cut by 6 bases, the J end by 6 bases, with 14 bases between. The chain's CDR3 is CASRTWGGDEKLFF. The CDR3 DNA follows: TGTGCCAGTAGGACTTGGGGGGGCGATGAAAAACTGTTTTTT. Full variable domain (outside the CDR3, taken from reference TRBV19 and TRBJ1-4): DGGITQSPKYLFRKEGQNVTLSCEQNLNHDAMYWYRQDPGQGLRLIYYSQIVNDFQKGDIAEGYSVSREKKESFPLTVTSAQKNPTAFYLCASRTWGGDEKLFFGSGTQLSVL.

The V gene is TRBV21-1, the J gene TRBJ1-2; the D call TRBD1 from the table was never checked on the DNA. TRBV21-1 represents a pseudogene. The CDR3 is 18 amino acids. The CDR3 DNA is TGTGCCAGCAGCACCTTATCAGGGGGCGACTTTGAATGTTATGGCTACACCTTC. This gives the protein CASSTLSGGDFECYGYTF.

V gene TRBV13 combines with J gene TRBJ1-1; TRBD1 matches at 8 bases. The V gene's germline CDR1 is PRHDT and CDR2 FYEKMQ (reference sequence). J gave up 5 bases and V 3 bases, and 8 bases lay outside the gene matches. This CDR3 spans 15 amino acids. CDR3 DNA sequence: TGTGCCAGCAGCTTTGGACAGGGAGGGGGTACTGAAGCTTTCTTT. Protein: CASSFGQGGGTEAFF.

For the CDR3, the DNA is TGTGCCAGCAGCCCTGTAACAGATACGCAGTATTTT. Encoded protein: CASSPVTDTQYF. The rearrangement links TRBV2 to TRBJ2-3; unclear D gene. Trimming removed 6 bases at V and 3 bases at J, with 7 bases between. In germline, CDR1 is SNHLY, CDR2 FYNNEI. The CDR3 is made up of 12 amino acids.

The J gene is TRBJ2-2, the V gene TRBV5-1; D remains ambiguous. This CDR3 comprises 13 residues. Germline assignment: CDR1 SGHRS and CDR2 YFSETQ. Trimming pared 4 bases from V and 3 bases from J, leaving 7 bases between. CDR3 residues: CASSRGDTGELFF. In nucleotides, the CDR3 is TGCGCCAGCAGCCGAGGTGACACCGGGGAGCTGTTTTTT.

V usage is TRBV2 and J usage is TRBJ2-1; D may be TRBD1 (5 bases). Germline lookup yields CDR1 SNHLY and CDR2 FYNNEI. The CDR3 extends over 15 amino acids. V lost 6 bases and J lost 0, with 12 bases in between. CDR3 region: CASSVIRASYNEQFF. The CDR3 nucleotides are TGTGCCAGCAGCGTTATCAGGGCCTCCTACAATGAGCAGTTCTTC.

The V gene is TRBV11-2, the J gene TRBJ1-5; no clear D gene. V was cut by 3 bases and J by 4 bases, with 13 bases left in between. Germline loops: CDR1 SGHAT, CDR2 FQNNGV. This CDR3 is built from 15 residues. CDR3 amino acids: CASSLSSLRNQPQHF. CDR3 coding DNA: TGTGCCAGCAGCTTGTCGTCTCTTAGAAATCAGCCCCAGCATTTT.

Regarding this clone: An end of the junction differs from the germline gene, which may be a read error. The CDR3 DNA sequence: TGTGCCAGCAGTTTGGACAGGGGAGCGTACAATGAGCAGTTCTTC. It translates to CASSLDRGAYNEQFF. The V call is TRBV5-4, the J call TRBJ2-1; TRBD1 aligns across 9 bases. CDR3 length equals 15 residues. CDR1 and CDR2 (germline): SGHNT, YYREEE (reference sequence).

This clone came up a few times. The chain combines TRBV30 with TRBJ2-7; tentative D call: TRBD2 (6 bases). The length of the CDR3 is 14 residues. The germline gives CDR1 GTSNPN, CDR2 SVGIG (reference sequence). V was clipped by 2 bases and J by 3 bases, with 14 bases between them. The CDR3 nucleotides read TGTGCCTGGAGTACCCGGGAGCCCGTCTACGAGCAGTACTTC. It translates to CAWSTREPVYEQYF.